Presented here are 20 T cell receptor beta chains from one specimen sequenced in a study of blood T cell repertoires in COVID-19. This table comes from immunoSEQ multiplex PCR, and its TCRdb copy is limited to in-frame clones, with some not included. This table has 200,000 to 250,000 clones, more than 75% appearing once. The sequenced sample was peripheral blood. These receptors came from a woman between 40 and 50 years old with acute or convalescent COVID-19.

The CDR3 coding sequence is TGCGCCAGCAGCCCACCACACATCACCGGGGAGCTGTTTTTT. It translates to CASSPPHITGELFF. This rearrangement joins TRBV5-1 to TRBJ2-2; D call uncertain. The CDR3 length is 14 residues. Trimming cost V 4 bases and J 4 bases, with 11 bases left between them. Germline CDR1 and CDR2: SGHRS and YFSETQ.

J is TRBJ2-7 and V is TRBV5-5, with D unclear. V shed 5 bases and J shed 4 bases, with 13 bases lying between them. The CDR3 is 13 amino acids. Per germline, CDR1 SGHKS and CDR2 YYEKEE (reference sequence). Here the CDR3 DNA reads TGTGCCAGCAGTACCCCCCGACAATACGAGCAGTACTTC. This encodes CASSTPRQYEQYF.

The chain employs TRBV11-2 and TRBJ2-7; 8 bases line up with TRBD2. Germline V gene lookup returns CDR1 SGHAT and CDR2 FQNNGV. This CDR3 comprises 15 residues. The junction had 6 bases not matched to a gene; V was cut back by 1 base and J by 4 bases. CDR3 protein: CASSLVTGGLYEQYF. DNA of the CDR3: TGTGCCAGCAGCTTAGTAACGGGGGGGCTATACGAGCAGTACTTC.

Comment on this clone: At one end the junction does not follow the germline gene, possibly because of a read error. The CDR3 is CASSSPTKEKLFF. CDR3 DNA: TGTGCCAGTAGTTCACCCACTAAAGAAAAACTGTTTTTT. This chain links TRBV19 with TRBJ1-4; D gene ambiguous. Germline-derived CDR1 and CDR2 are LNHDA and SQIVND (reference sequence). The CDR3 extends over 13 amino acids.

This clone occurred a few times. This chain uses TRBV19 with TRBJ1-5; D may be TRBD1 (6 bases). Between the trimmed V and J ends, which lost 7 bases and 4 bases, there was a span of 17 bases. The CDR3 sequence is 15 residues long. Germline V gene lookup returns CDR1 LNHDA and CDR2 SQIVND (reference sequence). In DNA, the CDR3 is TGTGCCAGTAAACGGGGGGCACTGACAAATCAGCCCCAGCATTTT. Protein product: CASKRGALTNQPQHF.

This clone was detected once. The chain uses TRBV15 and TRBJ1-2, with D possibly TRBD1 on 6 matching bases. The CDR3 length is 15 residues. Trimming removed 3 bases at V and 4 bases at J, with 15 bases between. The germline gives CDR1 LNHNV, CDR2 YYDKDF (reference sequence). CDR3 in amino acids: CATSRVTGQAYGYTF. The CDR3 DNA follows: TGTGCCACCAGCAGGGTAACAGGGCAAGCCTATGGCTACACCTTC.

V and J are TRBV5-1 and TRBJ2-5; TRBD2 matches 7 bases. The CDR3 is 14 amino acids. Germline V gene sequence: CDR1 SGHRS, CDR2 YFSETQ. After removal of 0 bases from V and 9 bases from J, the junction contained 8 bases not matched to a gene. Here the CDR3 DNA reads TGCGCCAGCAGCTTGGGGGGGGGATATCCGGCCCAGTACTTC. It codes for CASSLGGGYPAQYF. The whole variable domain, filled in from reference TRBV5-1 and TRBJ2-5, reads KAGVTQTPRYLIKTRGQQVTLSCSPISGHRSVSWYQQTPGQGLQFLFEYFSETQRNKGNFPGRFSGRQFSNSRSEMNVSTLELGDSALYLCASSLGGGYPAQYFGPGTRLLVL.

This chain uses TRBV3-1 (or the pseudogene TRBV3-2) with TRBJ2-4, with a weak D call TRBD1 (5 bases). This CDR3 has 16 amino acids. Germline CDR1 LGHDT, CDR2 YNNKEL (reference sequence). V was pared by 2 bases and J by 0 bases, with 11 bases between. CDR3 loop: CASSQRGTLAKNIQYF. CDR3 nucleotides: TGTGCCAGCAGCCAAAGGGGTACCTTAGCCAAAAACATTCAGTACTTC.

This sequence joins TRBV5-5 and TRBJ2-2, with D perhaps TRBD1 (6 bases). V dropped 0 bases and J dropped 6 bases, with 18 bases sitting between them. Germline V gene lookup returns CDR1 SGHKS and CDR2 YYEKEE (reference sequence). The CDR3 sequence is 17 residues long. Here the CDR3 DNA reads TGTGCCAGCAGCTTGGCCGTTGTCAGGGGTCCGGCCGGGGAGCTGTTTTTT. Its translation: CASSLAVVRGPAGELFF.

The genes are TRBV6-5 and TRBJ2-7, with TRBD2 matching 7 bases. The CDR3 consists of 13 residues. Per the germline V gene, CDR1 is MNHEY and CDR2 is SVGAGI. Trimming cost V 10 bases and J 4 bases; bases outside gene matches: 10. CDR3 sequence: CATSRSGVYEQYF. In DNA form, the CDR3 reads TGTGCCACCTCGAGAAGCGGGGTTTACGAGCAGTACTTC.

This clone was found a few times. The V and J genes are TRBV5-5 and TRBJ2-1, with 9 bases aligning to TRBD2. Germline V gene lookup returns CDR1 SGHKS and CDR2 YYEKEE (reference sequence). V was pared by 6 bases and J by 6 bases, with 10 bases of the junction left unmatched. The CDR3 has 15 residues. In DNA, the CDR3 is TGTGCCAGCACCACTTGGGGCGGGGGGGCCAATGAGCAGTTCTTC. This codes for CASTTWGGGANEQFF.

This chain uses TRBV14 with TRBJ2-7; 7 bases align to TRBD2. The V gene's germline CDR1 is SGHDN and CDR2 FVKESK. V gave up 6 bases and J gave up 3 bases; unmatched junction bases: 5. The CDR3 is made up of 13 amino acids. CDR3 in amino acids: CASSAGDDYEQYF. CDR3 coding DNA: TGTGCCAGCAGTGCGGGGGATGACTACGAGCAGTACTTC.

This chain joins TRBV24-1 and TRBJ2-2, with D possibly TRBD1 on 5 matching bases. CDR3 length: 14 residues. Germline CDR1 reads KGHDR; CDR2 reads SFDVKD. Trimming cost V 5 bases and J 4 bases, with 10 bases left between them. The CDR3 DNA is TGTGCCACCAGTGGGACATCCGGCACCGGGGAGCTGTTTTTT. It encodes CATSGTSGTGELFF.

The chain joins TRBV6-6 to TRBJ2-6; maybe TRBD1 (5 bases). The V gene's germline CDR1 is MNHNY and CDR2 SVGAGI (reference sequence). Trimming cost V 3 bases and J 2 bases, with 8 bases left between them. The CDR3 has 15 residues. For the CDR3, the DNA is TGTGCCAGCAGTTATGCCAGGGCTGGGGCCAACGTCCTGACTTTC. It specifies CASSYARAGANVLTF.

This clone was seen only a few times. The chain carries TRBV19 and TRBJ2-7; 8 bases agree with TRBD1. Germline values: CDR1 LNHDA, CDR2 SQIVND (reference sequence). The CDR3 is 14 amino acids. The V and J ends lost 7 bases and 0 bases, in that order; junction bases with no gene match: 5. The CDR3 nucleotides read TGTGCCAGTAATCCAGGGGGCTTCTCCTACGAGCAGTACTTC. It encodes CASNPGGFSYEQYF.

This chain links TRBV10-2 with TRBJ2-3; TRBD1 matches 7 bases. CDR3 length equals 14 residues. Germline lookup yields CDR1 WSHSY and CDR2 SAAADI. V shed 6 bases and J 3 bases; nucleotides not matched to a gene: 6. The CDR3 spells CASREGQATDTQYF. CDR3 nucleotides: TGCGCCAGCAGGGAAGGACAGGCGACAGATACGCAGTATTTT.

This clone was recorded a few times. The chain is built from TRBV5-4 and TRBJ1-3; unclear D gene. The V gene lost 4 bases and the J gene lost 0 bases, with 11 bases spanning the gap. Germline V gives CDR1 SGHNT, CDR2 YYREEE (reference sequence). The CDR3 runs 15 residues. CDR3 nucleotide sequence: TGTGCCAGCAGCGGAGGCTCATTCTCTGGAAACACCATATATTTT. Its translation: CASSGGSFSGNTIYF.

The chain is built from TRBV9 and TRBJ2-7, with D unclear. Trimming cost V 4 bases and J 5 bases, with 13 bases left between them. Germline CDR1 SGDLS, CDR2 YYNGEE. This CDR3 comprises 13 residues. The CDR3 spells CASSPPHSDEQYF. CDR3 bases: TGTGCCAGCAGCCCCCCCCACTCGGACGAGCAGTACTTC.

The chain recombines TRBV13 with TRBJ2-1; TRBD1 matches at 8 bases. CDR3 length: 15 amino acids. Germline V lookup: CDR1 PRHDT, CDR2 FYEKMQ (reference sequence). With 4 bases clipped from V and 1 base from J, the junction kept 3 bases outside the gene matches. CDR3 protein: CASSSNRGSYNEQFF. CDR3 coding DNA: TGTGCCAGCAGCTCAAACAGGGGGTCCTACAATGAGCAGTTCTTC.

The chain joins TRBV19 to TRBJ2-7; 8 nucleotides align to TRBD2. The CDR3 totals 20 residues. Germline CDR1 is LNHDA and CDR2 is SQIVND (reference sequence). V lost 4 bases and J lost 4; bases outside the gene matches: 24. CDR3 amino acids: CASSTPPGGIRAGVGYEQYF. CDR3 sequence (DNA): TGTGCCAGTAGTACCCCCCCCGGGGGAATTCGAGCGGGAGTGGGTTACGAGCAGTACTTC.